This TCR beta chain was recorded in a study of cytotoxic CD8 clonotypes in ibrutinib-treated CLL. Overall study context: Outcomes included some 24 partial and 2 complete responses; after median roughly 69 months, 14 stayed remitted and about 12 progressed.

Sequencing was designed to attain a depth spanning 1 in 200,000 to 1 in 1 million T cells. The protocol was immunoSEQ multiplex PCR, while the TCRdb copy is restricted to in-frame clones and leaves out a portion. This table has more than 110,000 clones, roughly 76% appearing once. A note on this clone: The antigen is undetermined.

Study results and limitations: Clonality rose at ibrutinib response, held steady in sustained remission, and fell toward baseline at progression. Patients with sustained remission and those progressing were sampled at differing times.

V was trimmed by 7 bases and J by 8 bases, leaving 20 bases between them. The CDR3 is 14 residues long. Germline lookup yields CDR1 LGHNA and CDR2 YSLEER. The sample was PBMCs, taken after 24 months of ibrutinib treatment. The V and J genes are TRBV4-3 and TRBJ1-2, with a tentative D call TRBD1 (5 bases). The clonotype was recovered from a human donor with chronic lymphocytic leukemia. This CDR3 reads CASTLLGGSWGYTF. The CDR3 bases are TGCGCCAGCACCCTCTTGGGGGGAAGCTGGGGCTACACCTTC.